The 6 T cell receptor beta chains below come from one sample, sequenced in a study of blood T cell repertoires in COVID-19. Libraries were prepared by immunoSEQ multiplex PCR; TCRdb keeps only in-frame clonotypes and omits some of them. The top ten clones hold roughly 1.5% of a sample with 250,000 to 350,000 clones, 70% to 85% of them seen once. Material: peripheral blood. These receptors all stem from a human donor with COVID-19, enrolled during active disease. The donor label of this sample is uncertain.

The CDR3 region has the DNA TGTGCCAGCAGTGAATATATAAGCGGGAGGGGCTACAATGAGCAGTTCTTC. Translated: CASSEYISGRGYNEQFF. The chain joins TRBV25-1 to TRBJ2-1, with 10 bases lining up with TRBD2. Losses at the gene ends were 0 bases for V and 3 bases for J; bases not matched to a gene: 5. This CDR3 is built from 17 residues. CDR1 is MGHDK, CDR2 SYGVNS, per germline.

The genes are TRBV20-1 and TRBJ2-7, with 7 nucleotides matching TRBD2. Per germline, CDR1 DFQATT and CDR2 SNEGSKA (reference sequence). V shed 3 bases and J 0 bases; nucleotides not matched to a gene: 8. The CDR3 extends over 15 amino acids. The CDR3 DNA sequence: TGCAGTGCTAGTAACGGCGGGAGCAACTCCTACGAGCAGTACTTC. It translates to CSASNGGSNSYEQYF.

V and J are TRBV19 and TRBJ1-1; D remains unclear. There are 14 residues in the CDR3. Germline V gene lookup returns CDR1 LNHDA and CDR2 SQIVND (reference sequence). Trimming took 6 bases from V and 5 from J, leaving 16 bases between them. The CDR3 region has the DNA TGTGCCAGTAGGCCGGGGAGAGAAGGGACTGAAGCTTTCTTT. It codes for CASRPGREGTEAFF.

The chain combines TRBV2 with TRBJ2-2; 11 bases are a match to TRBD2. J gave up 6 bases and V 4 bases, and 4 bases lay outside the gene matches. The germline V gene encodes CDR1 SNHLY and CDR2 FYNNEI. The CDR3 loop spans 15 amino acids. CDR3 sequence reads: CASSVETSGAGELFF. CDR3 nucleotide sequence: TGTGCCAGCAGTGTGGAGACTAGCGGGGCCGGGGAGCTGTTTTTT.

J is TRBJ1-2 and V is TRBV18, with 8 positions matching TRBD1. CDR3 length: 13 amino acids. Per the germline V gene, CDR1 is KGHSH and CDR2 is LQKENI. The junction had 2 bases not matched to a gene; V was cut back by 3 bases and J by 5 bases. The CDR3 DNA sequence: TGTGCCAGCTCACCGGACAGGGATTATGGCTACACCTTC. It encodes CASSPDRDYGYTF.

This rearrangement joins TRBV6-6 to TRBJ2-7; no reliable D call. Trimming stripped 5 bases from V and 3 bases from J, with 11 bases between. The CDR3 is made up of 13 amino acids. Per germline, CDR1 MNHNY and CDR2 SVGAGI (reference sequence). The DNA of the CDR3 is TGTGCCAGCAGTCCAAGCCGCGTCTACGAGCAGTACTTC. Translated: CASSPSRVYEQYF.